These T cell receptor beta chains were read from a single sample in a study of T cells in Graves' hyperthyroidism and ophthalmopathy. TCRdb independently ran MiXCR on the multiplex PCR reads; one entry per CDR3 protein. The sample yields some 650,000 distinct CDR3 sequences, around 16% seen once. The sequenced material came from blood. These receptors were obtained from a woman aged 40 to 55 with Graves' ophthalmopathy. CDR3s include the opening cysteine and the closing phenylalanine or tryptophan. The D gene is left open where the match is weak. Clone size is given for some rows only: seen once, a few or many times, or a class if the clone is expanded.

V gene: TRBV6-1
clone size: .
J gene: TRBJ1-6
D gene: .
CDR3 DNA: TGTGCCAGCAGTGACCCCGGTTACATATATAATTCACCCCTCCACTTT
CDR3 protein: CASSDPGYIYNSPLHF

V gene: TRBV18
clone size: .
J gene: TRBJ1-2
D gene: .
CDR3 DNA: TGTGCCAGCTCACTCAGGACGGATGATGGCTACACCTTC
CDR3 protein: CASSLRTDDGYTF

V gene: TRBV29-1
clone size: few
J gene: TRBJ2-3
D gene: .
CDR3 DNA: TGCAGCGTTTTCTACTTCCGGGACATGCGAGCAGATACGCAGTATTTT
CDR3 protein: CSVFYFRDMRADTQYF

V gene: TRBV27
clone size: .
J gene: TRBJ1-2
D gene: .
CDR3 DNA: TGTGCCAGCAGTCCCACCCTGACCGGAAGTGGCTACACCTTC
CDR3 protein: CASSPTLTGSGYTF

V gene: TRBV20-1
clone size: many
J gene: TRBJ1-1
D gene: .
CDR3 DNA: TGCAGTGCTAGCCCTTTGGGAGGAGTGTCCCCCGGAAGAGCTTTCTTT
CDR3 protein: CSASPLGGVSPGRAFF

V gene: TRBV3-1
clone size: few
J gene: TRBJ1-2
D gene: .
CDR3 DNA: TGTGCCAGCAGCCAAAACAGACAATCCGGCTACACCTTC
CDR3 protein: CASSQNRQSGYTF

V gene: TRBV6-5
clone size: many
J gene: TRBJ1-3
D gene: .
CDR3 DNA: TGTGCCAGCAGTTACTCGACGGGCCGCTCTGGAAACACCATATATTTT
CDR3 protein: CASSYSTGRSGNTIYF

V gene: TRBV12-3/TRBV12-4
clone size: few
J gene: TRBJ1-5
D gene: .
CDR3 DNA: TGTGCCAGCAGTTTCGAGGGTATGTCCCAGCATTTT
CDR3 protein: CASSFEGMSQHF

V gene: TRBV2
clone size: few
J gene: TRBJ2-7
D gene: TRBD1
CDR3 DNA: TGTGCCAGCAGTCGACAGGGGGCCGGATCAGACGAGCAGTACTTC
CDR3 protein: CASSRQGAGSDEQYF

V gene: TRBV5-1
clone size: many
J gene: TRBJ2-1
D gene: TRBD2
CDR3 DNA: TGCGCCAGCAGCGTCCAAGCGGGGGGGTTCAATGAGCAGTTCTTC
CDR3 protein: CASSVQAGGFNEQFF

V gene: TRBV5-5
clone size: many
J gene: TRBJ2-7
D gene: TRBD1
CDR3 DNA: TGTGCCAGCAGCATGGACAGGGGGCCAACCTACGAGCAGTACTTC
CDR3 protein: CASSMDRGPTYEQYF

V gene: TRBV30
clone size: .
J gene: TRBJ1-1
D gene: TRBD1
CDR3 DNA: TGTGCCTGGAGTGCGGGACAGGGAAAAACTGAAGCTTTCTTT
CDR3 protein: CAWSAGQGKTEAFF

V gene: TRBV6-1
clone size: many
J gene: TRBJ2-7
D gene: TRBD2
CDR3 DNA: TGTGCCACCACTAGCGGGAGCAGCTACGAGCAGTACTTC
CDR3 protein: CATTSGSSYEQYF

V gene: TRBV5-1
clone size: many
J gene: TRBJ1-2
D gene: .
CDR3 DNA: TGCGCCAGCAGGGGAGGAGGGGATGGCTACACCTTC
CDR3 protein: CASRGGGDGYTF

V gene: TRBV20-1
clone size: few
J gene: TRBJ2-5
D gene: .
CDR3 DNA: TGCAGTGCTAGACCAGGGGATGAGGAGACCCAGTACTTC
CDR3 protein: CSARPGDEETQYF

V gene: TRBV28
clone size: many
J gene: TRBJ1-5
D gene: .
CDR3 DNA: TGTGCCAGCAGGACCACAGACCAGCCCCAGCATTTT
CDR3 protein: CASRTTDQPQHF

V gene: TRBV3-1
clone size: .
J gene: TRBJ1-6
D gene: .
CDR3 DNA: TGTGCCAGCAGCCAAGAATTGAGGTACTCACCCCTCCACTTT
CDR3 protein: CASSQELRYSPLHF

V gene: TRBV5-4
clone size: many
J gene: TRBJ2-1
D gene: TRBD1
CDR3 DNA: TGTGCCAGCAGCTTGCTTCAGGGGGCCTACAATGAGCAGTTCTTC
CDR3 protein: CASSLLQGAYNEQFF

V gene: TRBV2
clone size: many
J gene: TRBJ1-2
D gene: .
CDR3 DNA: TGTGCCAGCAGTGAAGGAATTTCCTACACCTTC
CDR3 protein: CASSEGISYTF

V gene: TRBV7-3
clone size: few
J gene: TRBJ2-3
D gene: TRBD2
CDR3 DNA: TGTGCCAGCAGCGCAACCGGGGGGGGTGCAGATACGCAGTATTTT
CDR3 protein: CASSATGGGADTQYF

V gene: TRBV4-1
clone size: few
J gene: TRBJ2-7
D gene: TRBD1
CDR3 DNA: TGCGCCAGCAGCTCCGGACAGGGGGCCCTGTACGAGCAGTACTTC
CDR3 protein: CASSSGQGALYEQYF

V gene: TRBV12-3/TRBV12-4
clone size: .
J gene: TRBJ2-5
D gene: .
CDR3 DNA: TGTGCCAGCAGTTTTCGCGTTGGAGAGACCCAGTACTTC
CDR3 protein: CASSFRVGETQYF

V gene: TRBV10-1
clone size: many
J gene: TRBJ2-1
D gene: TRBD1
CDR3 DNA: TGCGCCAGCAGCGCCGGGACAGGGGGCAATGAGCAGTTCTTC
CDR3 protein: CASSAGTGGNEQFF

V gene: TRBV6-9
clone size: .
J gene: TRBJ1-1
D gene: .
CDR3 DNA: TGTGCCAGCAGTTCACTGGGGACCCCCAAGCCGATGAACACTGAAGCTTGCTTT
CDR3 protein: CASSSLGTPKPMNTEACF

V gene: TRBV5-1
clone size: many
J gene: TRBJ1-2
D gene: .
CDR3 DNA: TGCGCCAGCAGCTTGGGGATGGGGGCGAGCTATGGCTACACCTTC
CDR3 protein: CASSLGMGASYGYTF

V gene: TRBV11-3
clone size: many
J gene: TRBJ2-5
D gene: TRBD2
CDR3 DNA: TGTGCCAGCAGCTTAGAGTACAGTGCGGGGGAGAGGGAAGAGACCCAGTACTTC
CDR3 protein: CASSLEYSAGEREETQYF

V gene: TRBV5-1
clone size: .
J gene: TRBJ2-7
D gene: .
CDR3 DNA: TGCGCCAGCAGCTTGGCTTCGGGACCCTACTACGAGCAGTACTTC
CDR3 protein: CASSLASGPYYEQYF

V gene: TRBV11-2
clone size: many
J gene: TRBJ2-7
D gene: .
CDR3 DNA: TGTGCCAGCAGCTGGTTGGAAATAGCCTACGAGCAGTACTTC
CDR3 protein: CASSWLEIAYEQYF

V gene: TRBV19
clone size: few
J gene: TRBJ2-1
D gene: .
CDR3 DNA: TGTGCCAGTGGGGGCAATGAGCAGTTCTTC
CDR3 protein: CASGGNEQFF

V gene: TRBV7-9
clone size: .
J gene: TRBJ1-4
D gene: .
CDR3 DNA: TGTGCCAGCAGCTTACAGTCCGGGGAAAAACTGTTTTTT
CDR3 protein: CASSLQSGEKLFF

V gene: TRBV3-1
clone size: few
J gene: TRBJ2-7
D gene: .
CDR3 DNA: TGTGCCAGCAGCCAAGGTTTCAGTGAGTCCTACGAGCAGTACTTC
CDR3 protein: CASSQGFSESYEQYF

V gene: TRBV6-1
clone size: .
J gene: TRBJ1-2
D gene: TRBD1
CDR3 DNA: TGTGCCAGCAGGGAGGGACAGGGGGATGGCTACACCTTC
CDR3 protein: CASREGQGDGYTF

V gene: TRBV20-1
clone size: many
J gene: TRBJ1-5
D gene: .
CDR3 DNA: TGCAGTGCTTTCGGGGGGCGCGATCAGCCCCAGCATTTT
CDR3 protein: CSAFGGRDQPQHF

V gene: TRBV6-1
clone size: few
J gene: TRBJ2-2
D gene: TRBD1
CDR3 DNA: TGTGCCAGCAGTAACCCAGGGGGCGCGTCCGGGGAGCTGTTTTTT
CDR3 protein: CASSNPGGASGELFF

V gene: TRBV27
clone size: .
J gene: TRBJ2-1
D gene: .
CDR3 DNA: TGTGCCAGCAGTTTCCCGGACAGCGGTGGGCAGTTCTTC
CDR3 protein: CASSFPDSGGQFF

V gene: TRBV29-1
clone size: few
J gene: TRBJ1-4
D gene: .
CDR3 DNA: TGCAGCGTTGAACAAGGGGAACGGGTAGGACTGTTTTTT
CDR3 protein: CSVEQGERVGLFF

V gene: TRBV7-7
clone size: .
J gene: TRBJ1-1
D gene: TRBD1
CDR3 DNA: TGTGCTAGCAGCTTATTGCAGGGGGCAAACACTGAAGCTTTCTTT
CDR3 protein: CASSLLQGANTEAFF